Presented here are 5 T cell receptor beta chains from one specimen sequenced in a study of cytomegalovirus exposure and HLA in healthy donors. PCR involved 60 Vbeta and 13 Jbeta primers. Sequencing used immunoSEQ multiplex PCR; TCRdb keeps in-frame clones, though not all of them. The table lists about 180,000 clones, 76% of them singletons. Input material: PBMCs. Source of these receptors: a woman aged 25 to 39 in good health and CMV-seropositive.

The V call is TRBV7-8, the J call TRBJ1-5, with TRBD1 identical over 7 bases. V lost 4 bases and J lost 11; bases outside the gene matches: 23. Germline assignment: CDR1 SGHVS and CDR2 FQNEAQ. CDR3 length: 18 amino acids. The CDR3 sequence: CASSSKDRVPTLRSAQHF. The CDR3 DNA is TGTGCCAGCAGCTCTAAAGACAGGGTCCCAACACTTCGGTCAGCCCAGCATTTT.

This rearrangement joins TRBV5-8 to TRBJ2-5; 8 bases are a match to TRBD2. This CDR3 has 15 amino acids. V lost 4 bases to trimming and J lost 5 bases; unmatched junction nucleotides: 10. The germline CDR1 and CDR2 sequences are SGHTS and YDEGEE. The CDR3 nucleotides read TGTGCCAGCAGCGGGTGGGGACTAGGAGAGGAGACCCAGTACTTC. It translates to CASSGWGLGEETQYF.

The chain recombines TRBV4-1 with TRBJ2-1; a weak D match, TRBD2 (5 bases). CDR3 length: 14 amino acids. V lost 4 bases and J lost 8, with 15 bases in between. Germline CDR1 MGHRA, CDR2 YSYEKL. In nucleotides, the CDR3 is TGCGCCAGCAGCCCGTCTCCTCTGAGGGATGAGCAGTTCTTC. Protein sequence: CASSPSPLRDEQFF.

This clone turned up a few times. The chain is built from TRBV7-8 and TRBJ2-1; weak D call: TRBD1 (6 bases). V lost 5 bases, J lost 6 bases, and 17 bases lay in between. Germline values: CDR1 SGHVS, CDR2 FQNEAQ. CDR3 length: 15 amino acids. CDR3 amino acids: CASSRRQVKANEQFF. CDR3 in DNA: TGTGCCAGCAGCCGTCGACAGGTCAAAGCCAATGAGCAGTTCTTC.

The J gene is TRBJ2-1, the V gene TRBV19, with D maybe TRBD2 (7 bases). The germline V gene has CDR1 LNHDA and CDR2 SQIVND (reference sequence). The CDR3 covers 17 residues. V was shortened by 1 base and J by 4 bases, with 17 bases between the two germline ends. The CDR3 sequence: CASSIVRGGYSYNEQFF. The DNA of the CDR3 is TGTGCCAGTAGTATAGTCAGGGGAGGGTATTCGTACAATGAGCAGTTCTTC. Filled out from reference TRBV19 and TRBJ2-1, the complete variable domain reads DGGITQSPKYLFRKEGQNVTLSCEQNLNHDAMYWYRQDPGQGLRLIYYSQIVNDFQKGDIAEGYSVSREKKESFPLTVTSAQKNPTAFYLCASSIVRGGYSYNEQFFGPGTRLTVL.